Listed below are T cell receptor beta chains from one sample, sequenced in a study of cytomegalovirus exposure and HLA in healthy donors. Measured with immunoSEQ multiplex PCR; TCRdb has only the in-frame clones, and not every one. The table lists 150,000 to 250,000 clones, approximately 85% of them singletons. The sample consisted of PBMCs. The source is a woman between 45 and 60 years old in good health and CMV-seronegative. The CDR3 runs from the conserved cysteine through the conserved F or W. Fields, in order: CDR3 protein, CDR3 DNA, J gene, V gene, D gene, clone size. D genes are given only for firm matches. Clone size is shown for a subset of rows, as once, few, many or a class of expanded clone.

CDR3aa: CASSSERGVTDTQYF
CDR3nt: TGTGCCAGCAGCTCTGAGCGGGGGGTCACAGATACGCAGTATTTT
j_gene: TRBJ2-3
v_gene: TRBV5-8
d_gene: TRBD2
abundance: few

CDR3aa: CASSQSWTEQETQYF
CDR3nt: TGCGCCAGCAGTCAATCGTGGACAGAACAAGAGACCCAGTACTTC
j_gene: TRBJ2-5
v_gene: TRBV23-1
d_gene: -
abundance: -

CDR3aa: CASIRLAAYNEQFF
CDR3nt: TGTGCCAGCATACGATTAGCGGCCTACAATGAGCAGTTCTTC
j_gene: TRBJ2-1
v_gene: TRBV6-1
d_gene: -
abundance: -

CDR3aa: CASSPQGLGGKNIQYF
CDR3nt: TGTGCCAGCTCACCACAAGGGTTGGGAGGCAAAAACATTCAGTACTTC
j_gene: TRBJ2-4
v_gene: TRBV18
d_gene: -
abundance: -

CDR3aa: CASSRTGAGEKLFF
CDR3nt: TGTGCCAGCAGCCGGACAGGGGCGGGTGAAAAACTGTTTTTT
j_gene: TRBJ1-4
v_gene: TRBV7-6
d_gene: TRBD1
abundance: -

CDR3aa: CAISVVQGEAFF
CDR3nt: TGTGCCATCAGTGTAGTCCAGGGTGAAGCTTTCTTT
j_gene: TRBJ1-1
v_gene: TRBV10-3
d_gene: -
abundance: -

CDR3aa: CASSPGTGRPSWGTDTQYF
CDR3nt: TGTGCCAGCAGTCCTGGGACAGGCAGGCCCTCATGGGGCACAGATACGCAGTATTTT
j_gene: TRBJ2-3
v_gene: TRBV27
d_gene: TRBD1
abundance: -

CDR3aa: CASSSFGLAGARNNEQFF
CDR3nt: TGTGCCAGCAGCAGTTTCGGGCTAGCGGGAGCGAGGAACAATGAGCAGTTCTTC
j_gene: TRBJ2-1
v_gene: TRBV7-2
d_gene: TRBD2
abundance: -

CDR3aa: CASSEAGAPGNTIYF
CDR3nt: TGTGCCAGCAGTGAGGCAGGGGCGCCAGGAAACACCATATATTTT
j_gene: TRBJ1-3
v_gene: TRBV25-1
d_gene: -
abundance: -

CDR3aa: CASQDREGQTNEKLFF
CDR3nt: TGTGCCAGCCAAGACCGAGAGGGACAGACTAATGAAAAACTGTTTTTT
j_gene: TRBJ1-4
v_gene: TRBV5-4
d_gene: TRBD1
abundance: -

CDR3aa: CASSSSGTIAKNIQYF
CDR3nt: TGTGCCAGCTCATCTTCAGGGACTATAGCCAAAAACATTCAGTACTTC
j_gene: TRBJ2-4
v_gene: TRBV18
d_gene: TRBD2
abundance: -

CDR3aa: CASGIGEDSYEQYF
CDR3nt: TGTGCCAGCGGGATTGGTGAGGATTCCTACGAGCAGTACTTC
j_gene: TRBJ2-7
v_gene: TRBV10-3
d_gene: -
abundance: -

CDR3aa: CASSRAWTALYEQYF
CDR3nt: TGTGCCAGTAGTAGAGCATGGACAGCCTTATACGAGCAGTACTTC
j_gene: TRBJ2-7
v_gene: TRBV19
d_gene: -
abundance: -

CDR3aa: CASSLTGNTGELFF
CDR3nt: TGTGCCAGCTCACTGACAGGGAATACCGGGGAGCTGTTTTTT
j_gene: TRBJ2-2
v_gene: TRBV18
d_gene: TRBD1
abundance: few

CDR3aa: CASSGIDRGRGYTF
CDR3nt: TGTGCCAGCAGTGGGATTGACAGGGGACGTGGCTACACCTTC
j_gene: TRBJ1-2
v_gene: TRBV28
d_gene: TRBD1
abundance: few

CDR3aa: CSVDGLAGTGELFF
CDR3nt: TGCAGCGTTGACGGGCTAGCGGGAACCGGGGAGCTGTTTTTT
j_gene: TRBJ2-2
v_gene: TRBV29-1
d_gene: TRBD2
abundance: -

CDR3aa: CASSKMSAPRDYEQYF
CDR3nt: TGTGCCAGCAGCAAAATGTCCGCACCCCGGGACTACGAGCAGTACTTC
j_gene: TRBJ2-7
v_gene: TRBV13
d_gene: -
abundance: -

CDR3aa: CASSKVPRAYFGYTF
CDR3nt: TGTGCCAGCAGCAAAGTTCCCAGGGCGTACTTTGGCTACACCTTC
j_gene: TRBJ1-2
v_gene: TRBV21-1
d_gene: -
abundance: -

CDR3aa: CASSPGQGALGETQYF
CDR3nt: TGTGCCAGCAGTCCGGGACAGGGGGCGCTCGGAGAGACCCAGTACTTC
j_gene: TRBJ2-5
v_gene: TRBV2
d_gene: TRBD1
abundance: -

CDR3aa: CSSSFTGLAGVNEQFF
CDR3nt: TGTTCCAGCAGCTTTACGGGGCTAGCGGGAGTAAATGAGCAGTTCTTC
j_gene: TRBJ2-1
v_gene: TRBV7-9
d_gene: TRBD2
abundance: -

CDR3aa: CSVGEWASNQPQHF
CDR3nt: TGCAGCGTCGGGGAGTGGGCTAGCAATCAGCCCCAGCATTTT
j_gene: TRBJ1-5
v_gene: TRBV29-1
d_gene: -
abundance: -

CDR3aa: CASSFSSGTGSYEQYF
CDR3nt: TGTGCCAGCAGCTTCTCTAGCGGGACGGGCTCCTACGAGCAGTACTTC
j_gene: TRBJ2-7
v_gene: TRBV7-2
d_gene: TRBD2
abundance: -